This T cell receptor (beta chain) was documented in a study of T cell repertoires in cytomegalovirus infection. Points from the study as a whole: Cumulated frequencies of public TCR beta families served to identify carriers of CMV plus the relevant HLA.

Via MiXCR, TCRdb re-called the reads, giving one row per CDR3 protein. This sample has around 450,000 distinct CDR3 sequences, with around 32% found just once. V lost 1 base and J lost 4, with 11 bases in between. CDR3 size: 14 residues. In germline, CDR1 is SGHVS, CDR2 FQNEAQ. This clonotype appeared many times. The target antigen is unknown. This receptor was obtained from a human donor in good health (CMV status not recorded). Some clones in this sample may be carry-over from other donors' samples. Input material: PBMCs. This rearrangement joins TRBV7-8 to TRBJ2-7; a weak D match, TRBD1 (6 bases). The CDR3 DNA sequence: TGTGCCAGCAGCTTAGGGCAGGGGTGGTACGAGCAGTACTTC. This translates into CASSLGQGWYEQYF.